One T cell receptor beta chain is described in this entry. What it recognizes is unknown. The CDR3 sequence is 15 residues long. V was cut by 0 bases and J by 3 bases, with 9 bases left in between. Germline lookup yields CDR1 MNHEY and CDR2 SVGEGT. This record comes from a study of T cells after yellow fever vaccination. MiXCR, run by TCRdb on the 5' RACE reads, gives a single entry per CDR3 protein. The sample lists some 350,000 distinct CDR3 sequences; 8% to 10% were seen once. Study-level findings and limits: High-abundance clonotypes from the bulk population could contaminate FACS-sorted repertoires. The CD4 compartment and the CD8 compartment contained a small share of clonotypes in common. Weaker overall was a secondary response that nonetheless peaked faster, on day 5 versus 15. Re-detected after boosting: most primary clones, 96% of CD4 and 88% of CD8.

Sequencing was performed on PBMCs, taken on the day of the first yellow fever vaccination. The chain employs TRBV6-2 or TRBV6-3 and TRBJ1-5; D remains ambiguous. This sequence was found in a man younger than 35 who received the YFV17D yellow fever vaccine. The CDR3 nucleotides read TGTGCCAGCAGTTACTCGGGGAATACCAATCAGCCCCAGCATTTT. Translating gives CASSYSGNTNQPQHF.